This T cell receptor (beta chain) was identified in a study of regulatory T cells in long-lasting Graves disease (dated by TCRdb to about 2021). A note on the overall study: Newly diagnosed Graves' disease patients had taken antithyroid drugs for less than 3 months. Peripheral blood TCR sequencing and RNA sequencing compared persistent Graves' disease patients with newly diagnosed Graves' disease patients. The study took place in China and was registered as a clinical trial. TCR sequencing covered some 13 persistent and 20 newly diagnosed Graves' disease patients, about 35 samples in total.

This clonotype was picked up one time. The clone's antigen remains unknown. No base qualities exist here, and no much larger clone lies one base off it. A single read constitutes weak evidence. Libraries were constructed by multiplex PCR. These reads were obtained on an Illumina HiSeq 4000. iRepertoire HTBI primers and Arm-PCR amplification of CDR3 regions were used to construct TCR beta libraries. Before sequencing, the PCR products underwent gel purification. Regarding the original processing steps: Across samples, 60 to 80 TRBV and roughly 15 TRBJ segments were identified and used for gene usage analysis of CDR3 amino acid clonotypes. COPE and FqMerger were used to merge filtered high-quality paired reads into contigs. BLAST was used to align contigs to the IMGT TRBV, TRBD and TRBJ reference genes, and CDR3 was defined following IMGT. Any clonotype with a frequency above 0.1% was classified as a highly expanded clone. Repertoire diversity was measured by Shannon entropy, and V-J evenness by the Gini coefficient. A clonotype was considered public if more than one individual shared it. TCRdb redid the processing of the public reads, applying fastp at Q25 and MiXCR, and retained in-frame beta chains. Identical CDR3 proteins give one entry, which carries the most common genes and DNA. These V and J calls are TCRdb output, not the study's own analysis. The sample yields about 430,000 distinct CDR3 sequences; 15% were counted once. The top ten constitute over 7% of the sample.

The paper's findings and limits, for the study overall: A larger number of public clonotypes was shared among persistent patients (about 2,700) than among newly diagnosed patients (about 990). Only peripheral blood was studied, because thyroid tissue, the primary lesion, was inaccessible. The small sample size was acknowledged by the authors as a limitation that may reduce accuracy. Compared with newly diagnosed patients, patients with persistent Graves' disease had lower TCR Shannon entropy and fewer highly expanded clones, which suggests clonal expansion. Only the TCR beta chain was sequenced and analyzed.

The sample's time point label, in plain terms: newly diagnosed GD, antithyroid drugs for less than 3 months. For both TCR sequencing and RNA sequencing, RNA was extracted from PBMCs using TRIzol. The diagnosis of Graves' disease followed American Thyroid Association guidelines. Recruitment of patients was carried out at an endocrinology department in Xi'an, China. Each patient gave 9 to 10 milliliters of peripheral blood, collected in an EDTA anticoagulant tube. Ficoll Paque Plus density gradient separation was used to isolate PBMCs, and no further T cell sorting was done. An Agilent 2100 Bioanalyzer and agarose gel were used to assess RNA quality, and a NanoDrop 2000 was used to measure RNA concentration. This sample also belongs to another study, concerning T cells in Graves' hyperthyroidism and ophthalmopathy. Taken from the second paper: Stable Graves' hyperthyroidism was defined as the absence of progression to ophthalmopathy over 18 months of follow-up. Hyperthyroidism patients were aged 18 to 65 years and newly diagnosed, with disease duration of less than 2 months. Any patient with an uncontrolled infection, another autoimmune disease, pregnancy or lactation was excluded. Diagnoses were established on the basis of clinical symptoms, serum thyroxine and TRAb, thyroid ultrasound, and orbital computed tomography. The first round of RT-PCR for the TCR CDR3 was performed with the HTBI primer set and the Qiagen OneStep RT-PCR kit. Most expanded thyroid clonotypes (frequency above 0.001) were also found in blood, which suggests that blood repertoires may mirror thyroid immune responses. Ophthalmopathy was separated from stable hyperthyroidism by a 13 V-J signature model, with around 90% sensitivity and roughly 84% specificity obtained in cross-validation and 80%/75% obtained in testing. In validation, progression to ophthalmopathy was predicted by the model with 55% to 71% sensitivity and roughly 76% specificity, a median of about 6.4 months before onset. A discovery cohort of about 100 patients, 43 with Graves' ophthalmopathy and over 55 with stable Graves' hyperthyroidism, was used to find distinguishing TCR V-J signatures. Prospective prediction of ophthalmopathy was tested in an independent validation cohort of some 19 hyperthyroidism patients and some 17 patients who later progressed to ophthalmopathy. The 100 or so discovery patients were randomly divided into training and test sets at a 7:3 ratio. The study also compared thyroid tissue and blood T-cell repertoires from over 5 Graves' hyperthyroidism patients. After sampling, hyperthyroidism patients received methimazole starting at 30 mg daily, and ophthalmopathy patients received high-dose intravenous methylprednisolone. A second multiplex PCR round built the libraries, followed by size selection and purification. Paired-end sequencing of the libraries was performed with 100 bp reads on an Illumina HiSeq2000. Raw data were processed with SOAPnuke, discarding reads with adapters, uncalled bases, mean Phred below 15, or no exact constant-primer or identifier match. COPE v1.2.5 was used to merge the high-quality paired reads, and each unique nucleotide sequence was defined as a clonotype. MiTCR v1.1 was used to align clonotypes to the IMGT TRBV, TRBD and TRBJ reference segments. The analysis included only V-J combinations with a frequency above 0.0001, which together covered 99% to 99.2% of the repertoires. A TCS score was defined as the ratio between F50 (clonal expansion) and ExV (chaos), using BLOSUM62-based TCRdist between CDR3 peptides within each V-J. Welch's t-statistics and random forest reduced approximately 520 V-J features to roughly 13, which were used in a naive Bayes classifier (R e1071). Sample size was not statistically predetermined, and investigators were not blinded to group allocation. According to the paper, TCR Vbeta CDR3 sequencing was carried out on approximately 140 peripheral blood samples, which came from approximately 41 ophthalmopathy, roughly 75 hyperthyroidism and roughly 17 progressor patients.

The TCR comes from a middle-aged woman with Graves disease. Donor details come from another sample of the same person, matched by shared clones. This specimen was peripheral blood mononuclear cells (PBMCs), taken at new diagnosis, from a patient treated with antithyroid drugs.

The sequence in DNA is TGCGCCAGCAGCAAGACAGGGAACACTGAAGCTTTCTTT. Its protein reads: CASSKTGNTEAFF. The chain is encoded by TRBV5-1 joined to TRBJ1-1; TRBD1 is a weak D gene call, 6 bases matching. Inclusive of the bounding cysteine and phenylalanine, the CDR3 is 13 residues long. The kept DNA is CDR3 alone, 39 bases in frame from the first base. In the germline V gene, CDR1 corresponds to SGHRS and CDR2 to YFSETQ. V lost 4 bases and J lost 1 base; the stretch between them is 8 bases long.